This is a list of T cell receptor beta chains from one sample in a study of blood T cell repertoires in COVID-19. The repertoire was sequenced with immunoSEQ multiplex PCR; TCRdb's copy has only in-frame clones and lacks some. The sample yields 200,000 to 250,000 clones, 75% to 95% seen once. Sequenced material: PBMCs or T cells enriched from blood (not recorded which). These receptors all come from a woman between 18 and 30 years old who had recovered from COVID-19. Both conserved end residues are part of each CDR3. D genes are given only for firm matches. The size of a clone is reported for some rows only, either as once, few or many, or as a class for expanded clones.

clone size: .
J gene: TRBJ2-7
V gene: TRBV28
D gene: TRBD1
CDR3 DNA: TGTGCCAGCAGGTCTGCGACAGGGAGCTACGAGCAGTACTTC
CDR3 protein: CASRSATGSYEQYF

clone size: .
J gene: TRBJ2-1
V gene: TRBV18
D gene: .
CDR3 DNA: TGTGCCAGCTCATTACTGACACCCGATAGCGATGGTAATGAGCAGTTCTTC
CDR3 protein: CASSLLTPDSDGNEQFF

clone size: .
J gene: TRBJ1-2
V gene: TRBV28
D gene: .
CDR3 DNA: TGTGCCAGCAGTCCTCCCGGGACACCGCAAAACTATGGCTACACCTTC
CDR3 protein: CASSPPGTPQNYGYTF

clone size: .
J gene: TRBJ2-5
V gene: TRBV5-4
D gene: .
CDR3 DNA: TGTGCCAGCAGCCCGTTGGAGGGTACACAAGAGACCCAGTACTTC
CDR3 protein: CASSPLEGTQETQYF

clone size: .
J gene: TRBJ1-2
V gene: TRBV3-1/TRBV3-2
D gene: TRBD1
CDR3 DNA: TGTGCCAGCAGCCAAGGGACAGGGTATGGCTACACCTTC
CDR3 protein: CASSQGTGYGYTF

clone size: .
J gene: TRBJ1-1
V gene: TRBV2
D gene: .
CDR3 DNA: TGTGCCAGCAGTGAACAGGGCCTGAACACTGAAGCTTTCTTT
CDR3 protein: CASSEQGLNTEAFF

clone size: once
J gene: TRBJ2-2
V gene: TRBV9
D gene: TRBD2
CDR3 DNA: TGTGCCAGCAGCGAAAATCTAGCGGGAGTGGTCGGGGAGCTGTTTTTT
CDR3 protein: CASSENLAGVVGELFF

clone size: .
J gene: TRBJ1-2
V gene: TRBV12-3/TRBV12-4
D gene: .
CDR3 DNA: TGTGCCAGCAGCAAATCCAGGGACTCTGGCTACACCTTC
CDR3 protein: CASSKSRDSGYTF

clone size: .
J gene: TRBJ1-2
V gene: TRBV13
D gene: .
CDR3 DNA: TGTGCCAGCAGCTTGGGCAGGGGTGGCTATGGCTACACCTTC
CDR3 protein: CASSLGRGGYGYTF

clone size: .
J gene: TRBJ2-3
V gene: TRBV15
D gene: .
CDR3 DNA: TGTGCCACCAGCAGGGAGTACAGGGCTTATACGCAGTATTTT
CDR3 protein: CATSREYRAYTQYF

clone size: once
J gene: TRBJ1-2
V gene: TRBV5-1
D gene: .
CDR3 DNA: TGCGCCAGCAGCTTTCTGGGAGATGGCTACACCTTC
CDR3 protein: CASSFLGDGYTF

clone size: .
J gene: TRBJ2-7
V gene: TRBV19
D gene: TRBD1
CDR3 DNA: TGTGCCAGTAGTTTAAGGACAGGTCGTTACGAGCAGTACTTC
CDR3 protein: CASSLRTGRYEQYF

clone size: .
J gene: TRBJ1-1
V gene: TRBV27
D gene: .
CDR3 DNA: TGTGCCAGCAGTAGAGGGCGGATGAACACTGAAGCTTTCTTT
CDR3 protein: CASSRGRMNTEAFF

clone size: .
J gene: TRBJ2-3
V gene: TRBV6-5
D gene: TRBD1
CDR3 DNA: TGTGCCAGCAGTTCGAACCGGGACAGGGGGATAAATACGCAGTATTTT
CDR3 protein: CASSSNRDRGINTQYF

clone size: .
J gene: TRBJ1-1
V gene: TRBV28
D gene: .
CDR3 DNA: TGTGCCAGCAGCTTAAAGGGGTGGGGTCAGATCAATACTGAAGCTTTCTTT
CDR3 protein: CASSLKGWGQINTEAFF

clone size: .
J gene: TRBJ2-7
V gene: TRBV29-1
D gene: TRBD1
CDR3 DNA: TGCAGCGTTGTTGGACAGGGAGGCGAGCAGTACTTC
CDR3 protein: CSVVGQGGEQYF

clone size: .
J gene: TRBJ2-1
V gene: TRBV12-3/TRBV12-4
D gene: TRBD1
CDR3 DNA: TGTGCCAGCAAGACAGGGGCGAATGAGCAGTTCTTC
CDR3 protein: CASKTGANEQFF

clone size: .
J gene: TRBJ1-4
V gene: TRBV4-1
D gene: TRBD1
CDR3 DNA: TGCGCCAGCAGCCAAACCGGGACAGGGACAGCTAATGAAAAACTGTTTTTT
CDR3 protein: CASSQTGTGTANEKLFF

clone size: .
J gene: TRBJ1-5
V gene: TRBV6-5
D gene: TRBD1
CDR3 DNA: TGTGCCAGCACCAGGGGGCACGGGCAGCCCCAGCATTTT
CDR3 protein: CASTRGHGQPQHF

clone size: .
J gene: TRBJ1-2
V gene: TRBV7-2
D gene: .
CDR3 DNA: TGTGCCAGCAGCGGGATCGGGACTGCTAACTATGGCTACACCTTC
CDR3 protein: CASSGIGTANYGYTF

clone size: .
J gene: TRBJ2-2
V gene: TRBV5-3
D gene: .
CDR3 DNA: TGTGCCAGAACCCAATTGGGCCTTCCCCGCCCCGGGGAGCTGTTTTTT
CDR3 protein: CARTQLGLPRPGELFF

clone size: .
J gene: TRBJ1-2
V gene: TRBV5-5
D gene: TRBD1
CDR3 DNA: TGTGCCAGCAGCTTCCAGGGACAGGGATTCGGTGGCTACACCTTC
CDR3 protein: CASSFQGQGFGGYTF

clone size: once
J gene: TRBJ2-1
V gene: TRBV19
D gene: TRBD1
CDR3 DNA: TGTGCCAGTAGTACGGGACAGGGAAGCAATGAGCAGTTCTTC
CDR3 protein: CASSTGQGSNEQFF